This TCR beta chain was sequenced for a study of OX40 agonist ivuxolimab in advanced cancers. Study overall: Patients in the trial were receiving intravenous ivuxolimab every 2 weeks, at doses of 0.01 to 10 mg/kg. General study findings and limits: What antigens the expanded peripheral T cells recognized was never established.

With respect to this clone: Its antigen is unidentified.

Germline V lookup: CDR1 SGHVS, CDR2 FQNEAQ. CDR3 length equals 15 residues. V shed 4 bases, J shed 7 bases, and the junction held 9 bases outside the gene matches. Assay: immunoSEQ multiplex PCR; the TCRdb copy retains only in-frame clones and omits some. The sample lists tens of thousands of clones, 85% to 90% occurring once. The chain links TRBV7-8 to TRBJ2-2; 7 positions match TRBD1. The sequences come from CD4+ or CD8+ T cells sorted from blood, collected in a trial of the OX40 agonist ivuxolimab. The TCR comes from an adult with an advanced solid tumor such as melanoma, head and neck, liver or kidney cancer. As DNA, the CDR3 is TGTGCCAGCAGCTCGACAGGGAATGGGGGCGGGGAGCTGTTTTTT. Residues: CASSSTGNGGGELFF.